This T cell receptor (beta chain) stems from a study of blood T cell repertoires in COVID-19. Study overall: Both acute and convalescent COVID-19 samples were obtained from the United States, Italy and Spain. In each case, the material was cDNA or gDNA derived from T cells, B-cell-depleted T cells, or PBMCs.

In the study's own analysis: Researchers report that nucleated cell counts were estimated from reference gene primer amplification. The protocol was immunoSEQ multiplex PCR, while the TCRdb copy is restricted to in-frame clones and leaves out a portion. V, J and clone size were drawn from that table, and D and trimming were deduced from the DNA. Of about 140,000 clones in the sample, about 87% are singletons; the top ten hold roughly a tenth. V was clipped by 3 bases and J by 0 bases, with 19 bases between them. There are 18 residues in the CDR3. Per germline, CDR1 SGHNT and CDR2 YYREEE (reference sequence).

The sample taken for sequencing was peripheral blood. J is TRBJ2-1 and V is TRBV5-4, with D perhaps matching TRBD1 (6 bases). This clonotype was obtained from a man aged 55 to 70 with active or convalescent COVID-19. CDR3 residues: CASSSTGFPRSSYNEQFF. In DNA form, the CDR3 reads TGTGCCAGCAGCTCAACAGGGTTCCCGCGGAGCTCCTACAATGAGCAGTTCTTC.